One and the same sample provided the 22 T cell receptor beta chains below, sequenced in a study of lymphopenia after photon versus proton radiotherapy. Sequenced by immunoSEQ multiplex PCR; TCRdb stores in-frame clones only, minus some. The sample gives tens of thousands of clones, around 85% of which show up once; around 2% is in the top ten. This specimen consisted of peripheral blood, obtained from a patient treated with proton-based radiotherapy. The receptor source for this set is a man aged 55 to 70 with pancreatic cancer.

V gene TRBV4-1 combines with J gene TRBJ1-6, with TRBD1 matching over 8 bases. The junction had 14 bases not matched to a gene; V was cut back by 6 bases and J by 7 bases. The germline V gene encodes CDR1 MGHRA and CDR2 YSYEKL. The CDR3 covers 17 residues. The CDR3 region is CASSRNPGQALNSPLHF. CDR3 nucleotide sequence: TGCGCCAGCAGTCGAAACCCGGGACAGGCCTTAAATTCACCCCTCCACTTT.

This clone came up once. This sequence joins TRBV19 and TRBJ2-7; TRBD1 aligns across 7 bases. Trimming took 5 bases from V and 3 from J; bases not matched to a gene: 7. CDR1 is LNHDA, CDR2 SQIVND, per germline (reference sequence). CDR3 length: 14 residues. The CDR3 DNA follows: TGTGCCAGTAGTCCAGACGGGACAGTCTACGAGCAGTACTTC. Translated, it gives CASSPDGTVYEQYF.

The chain has TRBV9 and TRBJ2-5, with 10 bases fitting TRBD2. The CDR3 is 19 residues long. Germline loops: CDR1 SGDLS, CDR2 YYNGEE. The V and J ends lost 0 bases and 1 base, in that order; junction bases with no gene match: 12. The CDR3 DNA is TGTGCCAGCAGCGTAGGGACTAGCGGAGGTTTCCCGTTCCAAGAGACCCAGTACTTC. It codes for CASSVGTSGGFPFQETQYF.

This sequence joins TRBV2 and TRBJ2-2; D perhaps matches TRBD2 (6 bases). The germline V gene encodes CDR1 SNHLY and CDR2 FYNNEI. Trimming left V 4 bases short and J 4 bases short, with 19 bases between. The CDR3 spans 17 residues. CDR3 bases: TGTGCCAGCAGTGGGGCCCGGGACTCCCGACCCACCGGGGAGCTGTTTTTT. Translation gives CASSGARDSRPTGELFF.

The rearrangement links TRBV27 to TRBJ2-1; 14 bases are a match to TRBD2. The trim removed 7 bases at V and 10 bases at J, leaving 12 bases unmatched. Germline V lookup: CDR1 MNHEY, CDR2 SMNVEV (reference sequence). This CDR3 spans 16 amino acids. The CDR3 loop reads CASTSAGLAGASEQFF. The DNA of the CDR3 is TGTGCCAGCACATCGGCGGGACTAGCGGGAGCATCCGAGCAGTTCTTC.

The rearrangement joins TRBV18 to TRBJ1-1; perhaps TRBD1 as D (6 bases). The V gene lost 1 base and the J gene lost 4 bases, with 19 bases spanning the gap. The CDR3 length is 17 residues. Germline V gene lookup returns CDR1 KGHSH and CDR2 LQKENI. The CDR3 DNA follows: TGTGCCAGCTCACCACTGCGGGACACCCCTCACAGCACTGAAGCTTTCTTT. Its translation is CASSPLRDTPHSTEAFF.

The rearrangement links TRBV29-1 to TRBJ1-1; the match to TRBD1 covers 7 bases. Germline lookup yields CDR1 SQVTM and CDR2 ANQGSEA. The V segment lost 2 bases and the J segment 4 bases; nucleotides outside the gene matches: 10. This CDR3 spans 15 amino acids. The CDR3 loop reads CSVEPTRQGSTEAFF. The CDR3 DNA follows: TGCAGCGTTGAACCGACTCGACAGGGATCCACTGAAGCTTTCTTT.

The chain links TRBV28 to TRBJ2-5; D is undetermined. Trimming pared 7 bases from V and 7 bases from J, leaving 16 bases between. The CDR3 spans 13 residues. The germline V gene has CDR1 MDHEN and CDR2 SYDVKM. As DNA, the CDR3 is TGTGCCAGCAATGGTAGACTCGATGCGACCCAGTACTTC. Translating gives CASNGRLDATQYF.

This clone came up once. This rearrangement joins TRBV28 to TRBJ2-3, with TRBD2 as a possible D gene (5 bases). The CDR3 has 14 amino acids. The V and J ends lost 6 bases and 1 base respectively, with 11 bases between them. CDR1 is MDHEN and CDR2 is SYDVKM in the germline V gene. The CDR3 is CASRTRLGTDTQYF. The CDR3 bases are TGTGCCAGCAGAACTAGATTAGGCACAGATACGCAGTATTTT.

This clone appeared a few times. The V and J genes are TRBV30 and TRBJ2-1, with a weak D call TRBD2 (6 bases). Trimming stripped 3 bases from V and 6 bases from J, with 6 bases between. CDR1 GTSNPN and CDR2 SVGIG come from the germline V gene (reference sequence). CDR3 length: 11 residues. CDR3 nucleotides: TGTGCCTGGAGGGGGGGCAATGAGCAGTTCTTC. Residues: CAWRGGNEQFF.

This chain links TRBV28 with TRBJ2-5, with D uncertain. Deletions cut 5 bases from V and 4 bases from J, with 14 bases between. Germline V lookup: CDR1 MDHEN, CDR2 SYDVKM. CDR3 length equals 14 residues. CDR3 DNA: TGTGCCAGCAGTCCCCCCCCGATTGGAGAGACCCAGTACTTC. Its protein is CASSPPPIGETQYF.

V and J are TRBV12-5 and TRBJ2-5; 15 nucleotides line up with TRBD2. Germline values: CDR1 LGHNT, CDR2 FRNRAP. V dropped 1 base and J dropped 4; count of bases not matched to a gene: 4. The CDR3 has 17 amino acids. For the CDR3, the DNA is TGTGCTAGTGGTTTGGGGACTAGCGGGAGGGCCGGAGAGACCCAGTACTTC. It is translated as CASGLGTSGRAGETQYF.

This clone was detected once. This chain joins TRBV19 and TRBJ1-1; tentatively, D is TRBD1 (5 bases). Trimming removed 3 bases from V and 1 base from J, with 9 bases in between. Germline CDR1 LNHDA, CDR2 SQIVND (reference sequence). This CDR3 has 14 residues. CDR3 coding DNA: TGTGCCAGTAGTATCCAGGGCCCGAACACTGAAGCTTTCTTT. It yields the protein CASSIQGPNTEAFF.

A few counts support this clone. This sequence joins TRBV27 and TRBJ2-5; TRBD2 agrees at 9 bases. The germline V gene has CDR1 MNHEY and CDR2 SMNVEV (reference sequence). This CDR3 has 15 residues. The J segment lost 5 bases and the V segment lost 7 bases, leaving 11 bases of the junction unmatched. CDR3 protein: CASKGASGIFETQYF. For the CDR3, the DNA is TGTGCCAGCAAGGGGGCTAGCGGGATATTCGAGACCCAGTACTTC.

The gene calls are TRBV27 and TRBJ2-3; D is possibly TRBD1 or TRBD2 (5 bases each). Trimming took off 1 base at V and 8 bases at J, with 19 bases between the two ends. Germline V gives CDR1 MNHEY, CDR2 SMNVEV (reference sequence). CDR3 length equals 16 residues. The CDR3 DNA sequence: TGTGCCAGCAGTTTATTCGGCCAGCCGAAGAGGGGTACGCAGTATTTT. This encodes CASSLFGQPKRGTQYF.

The chain links TRBV25-1 to TRBJ2-7; 7 bases agree with TRBD1. The CDR3 has 14 residues. V gave up 3 bases and J gave up 1 base; unmatched junction bases: 3. Germline lookup yields CDR1 MGHDK and CDR2 SYGVNS. CDR3 residues: CASSDAGGSYEQYF. DNA of the CDR3: TGTGCCAGCAGTGACGCAGGGGGTTCCTACGAGCAGTACTTC.

The rearrangement links TRBV9 to TRBJ2-7; 11 bases line up with TRBD2. From germline, CDR1 is SGDLS and CDR2 YYNGEE. V shed 4 bases, J shed 2 bases, and the junction held 8 bases outside the gene matches. The CDR3 extends over 16 amino acids. DNA of the CDR3: TGTGCCAGCAGCCCACAATTAGCGGGAGGGACCTACGAGCAGTACTTC. Translated: CASSPQLAGGTYEQYF.

The chain links TRBV28 to TRBJ1-5; no clear D gene. Germline loops: CDR1 MDHEN, CDR2 SYDVKM. The CDR3 totals 14 residues. The V end lost 5 bases, the J end lost 1 base, and 9 bases lay between the germline ends. DNA for the CDR3: TGTGCCAGCAGTCTCTTAGGAAGCAATCAGCCCCAGCATTTT. This gives the protein CASSLLGSNQPQHF.

In regard to this clone: The limits of the CDR3 on the DNA are not certain, so only TCRdb's listed CDR3 is given. This sequence joins TRBV28 and TRBJ2-7. The germline V gene has CDR1 MDHEN and CDR2 SYDVKM. The CDR3 is 15 residues long, counting both termini. The chain's CDR3 is CASYTFGKGSHEQYF.

The CDR3 region is CAWSGTSGTLDTQYF. The CDR3 DNA reads TGTGCCTGGAGCGGGACTAGCGGGACCCTGGATACGCAGTATTTT. J is TRBJ2-3 and V is TRBV30; 13 bases agree with TRBD2. Germline V gene data show CDR1 as GTSNPN and CDR2 as SVGIG (reference sequence). This CDR3 contains 15 residues. Trimming at V came to 3 bases and at J to 6 bases, leaving 6 bases not matched to a gene.

The chain is built from TRBV14 and TRBJ1-2; the D gene is possibly TRBD1 (5 bases). CDR1 is SGHDN and CDR2 is FVKESK in the germline V gene. The CDR3 spans 15 residues. The V end was cut by 2 bases, the J end by 9 bases, with 19 bases between. CDR3 bases: TGTGCCAGCAGCCAATTTGGTTTCGGGGGGATGAGCTACACCTTC. It yields the protein CASSQFGFGGMSYTF.

The V call is TRBV6-1, the J call TRBJ2-3; TRBD2 is a possible D gene (5 bases). The CDR3 spans 15 residues. Germline CDR1 reads MNHNS; CDR2 reads SASEGT. The V and J ends lost 7 bases and 0 bases respectively, with 14 bases between them. The CDR3 here is CASTVLRGSTDTQYF. CDR3 in DNA: TGTGCCAGCACGGTCCTACGCGGGAGCACAGATACGCAGTATTTT.